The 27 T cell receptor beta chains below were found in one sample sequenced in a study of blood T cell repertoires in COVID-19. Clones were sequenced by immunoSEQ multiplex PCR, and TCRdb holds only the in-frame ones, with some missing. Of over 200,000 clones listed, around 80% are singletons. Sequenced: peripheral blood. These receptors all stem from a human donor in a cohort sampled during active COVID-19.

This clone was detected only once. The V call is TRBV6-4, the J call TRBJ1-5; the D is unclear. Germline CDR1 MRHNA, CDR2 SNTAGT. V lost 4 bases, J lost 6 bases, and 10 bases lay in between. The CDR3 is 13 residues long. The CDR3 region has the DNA TGTGCCAGCAGTGCAGAACGGGGTCAGCCCCAGCATTTT. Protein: CASSAERGQPQHF.

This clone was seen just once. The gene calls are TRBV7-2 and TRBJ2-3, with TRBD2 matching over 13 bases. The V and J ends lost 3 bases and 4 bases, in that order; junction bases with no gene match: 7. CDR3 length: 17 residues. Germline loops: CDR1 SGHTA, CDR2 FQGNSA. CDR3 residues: CASSFTSGRGISDTQYF. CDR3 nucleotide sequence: TGTGCCAGCAGCTTTACTAGCGGGAGGGGTATCTCAGATACGCAGTATTTT.

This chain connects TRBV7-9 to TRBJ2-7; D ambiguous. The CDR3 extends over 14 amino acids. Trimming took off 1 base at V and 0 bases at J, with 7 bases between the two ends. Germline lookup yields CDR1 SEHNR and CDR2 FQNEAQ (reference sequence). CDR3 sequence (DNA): TGTGCCAGCAGCTTAGTACAGAGCTCCTACGAGCAGTACTTC. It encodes CASSLVQSSYEQYF.

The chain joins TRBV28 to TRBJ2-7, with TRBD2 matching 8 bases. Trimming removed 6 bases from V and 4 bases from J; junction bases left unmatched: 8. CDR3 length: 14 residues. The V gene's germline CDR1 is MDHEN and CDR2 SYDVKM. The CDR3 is CASSLPAGAYEQYF. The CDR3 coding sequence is TGTGCCAGCAGCCTCCCAGCGGGAGCGTACGAGCAGTACTTC.

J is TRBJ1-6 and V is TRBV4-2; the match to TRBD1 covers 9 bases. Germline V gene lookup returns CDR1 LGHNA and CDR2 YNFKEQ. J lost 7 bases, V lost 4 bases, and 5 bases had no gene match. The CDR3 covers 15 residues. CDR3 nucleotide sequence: TGTGCCAGCAGCCGACAGGGACAGGGAAATTCACCCCTCCACTTT. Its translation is CASSRQGQGNSPLHF.

The CDR3 nucleotides read TGTGCCAGCCTCGGAGGGCCGGCTAGGGAGCAGTACTTC. Translation: CASLGGPAREQYF. This chain uses TRBV12-3 or TRBV12-4 with TRBJ2-7, with TRBD2 as a possible D gene (6 bases). This CDR3 has 13 amino acids. V lost 8 bases and J lost 7, with 18 bases in between.

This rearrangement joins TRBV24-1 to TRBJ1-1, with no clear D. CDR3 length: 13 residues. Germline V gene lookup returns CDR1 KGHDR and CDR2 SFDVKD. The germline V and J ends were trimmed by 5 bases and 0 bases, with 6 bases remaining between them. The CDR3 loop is CATSGPMNTEAFF. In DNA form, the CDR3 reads TGTGCCACCAGTGGGCCGATGAACACTGAAGCTTTCTTT.

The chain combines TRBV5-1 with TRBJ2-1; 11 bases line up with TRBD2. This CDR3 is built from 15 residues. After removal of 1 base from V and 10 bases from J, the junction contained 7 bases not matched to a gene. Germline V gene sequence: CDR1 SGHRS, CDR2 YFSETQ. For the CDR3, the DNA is TGCGCCAGCAGCTTGACTAGCGGGAGCCTTCGAGAGCAGTTCTTC. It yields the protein CASSLTSGSLREQFF.

CDR3 nucleotide sequence: TGCAGCGCGCGCGTGATAGACTCCTACAATGAGCAGTTCTTC. Residues: CSARVIDSYNEQFF. This chain connects TRBV29-1 to TRBJ2-1; D is uncertain. V shed 7 bases and J shed 0 bases, with 13 bases lying between them. The V gene's germline CDR1 is SQVTM and CDR2 ANQGSEA. The CDR3 has 14 amino acids.

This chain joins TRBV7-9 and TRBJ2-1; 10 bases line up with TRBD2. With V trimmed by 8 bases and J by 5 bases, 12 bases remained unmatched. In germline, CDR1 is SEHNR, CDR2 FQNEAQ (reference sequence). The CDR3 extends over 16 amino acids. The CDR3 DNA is TGTGCCAGCTGGGGGGAGCGGGAGGGGTTCGACAATGAGCAGTTCTTC. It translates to CASWGEREGFDNEQFF.

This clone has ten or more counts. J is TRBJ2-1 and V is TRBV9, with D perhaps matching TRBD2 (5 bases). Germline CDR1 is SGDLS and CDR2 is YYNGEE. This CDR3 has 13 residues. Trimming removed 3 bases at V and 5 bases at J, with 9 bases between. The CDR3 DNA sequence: TGTGCCAGCAGCGCACCGGAGGACAATGAGCAGTTCTTC. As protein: CASSAPEDNEQFF.

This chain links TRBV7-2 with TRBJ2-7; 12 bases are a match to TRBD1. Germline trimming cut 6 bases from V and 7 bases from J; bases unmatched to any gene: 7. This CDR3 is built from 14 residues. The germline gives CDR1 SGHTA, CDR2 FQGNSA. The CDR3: CASSWDRGRWEQYF. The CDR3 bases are TGTGCCAGCAGTTGGGACAGGGGGCGCTGGGAGCAGTACTTC.

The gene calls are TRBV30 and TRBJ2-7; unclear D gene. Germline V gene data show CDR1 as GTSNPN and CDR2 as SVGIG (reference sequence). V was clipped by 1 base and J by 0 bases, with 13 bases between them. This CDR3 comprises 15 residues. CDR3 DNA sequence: TGTGCCTGGAGTGATCGCCGCATTAGCTCCTACGAGCAGTACTTC. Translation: CAWSDRRISSYEQYF. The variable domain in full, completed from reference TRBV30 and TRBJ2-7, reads SQTIHQWPATLVQPVGSPLSLECTVEGTSNPNLYWYRQAAGRGLQLLFYSVGIGQISSEVPQNLSASRPQDRQFILSSKKLLLSDSGFYLCAWSDRRISSYEQYFGPGTRLTVT.

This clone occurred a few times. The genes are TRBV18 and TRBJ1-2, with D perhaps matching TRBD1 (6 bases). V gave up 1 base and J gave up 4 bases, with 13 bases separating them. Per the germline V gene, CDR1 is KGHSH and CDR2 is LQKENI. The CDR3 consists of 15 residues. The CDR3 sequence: CASSPRDTTSYGYTF. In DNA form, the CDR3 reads TGTGCCAGCTCACCACGGGACACAACCTCCTATGGCTACACCTTC. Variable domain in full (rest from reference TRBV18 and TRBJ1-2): NAGVMQNPRHLVRRRGQEARLRCSPMKGHSHVYWYRQLPEEGLKFMVYLQKENIIDESGMPKERFSAEFPKEGPSILRIQQVVRGDSAAYFCASSPRDTTSYGYTFGSGTRLTVV.

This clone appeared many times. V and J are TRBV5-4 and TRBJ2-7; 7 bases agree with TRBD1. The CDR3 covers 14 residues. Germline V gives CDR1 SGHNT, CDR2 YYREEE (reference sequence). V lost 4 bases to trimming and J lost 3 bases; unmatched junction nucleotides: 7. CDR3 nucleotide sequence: TGTGCCAGCAGCGAACCGGGACAGATCTACGAGCAGTACTTC. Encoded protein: CASSEPGQIYEQYF. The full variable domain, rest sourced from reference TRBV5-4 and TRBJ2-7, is ETGVTQSPTHLIKTRGQQVTLRCSSQSGHNTVSWYQQALGQGPQFIFQYYREEENGRGNFPPRFSGLQFPNYSSELNVNALELDDSALYLCASSEPGQIYEQYFGPGTRLTVT.

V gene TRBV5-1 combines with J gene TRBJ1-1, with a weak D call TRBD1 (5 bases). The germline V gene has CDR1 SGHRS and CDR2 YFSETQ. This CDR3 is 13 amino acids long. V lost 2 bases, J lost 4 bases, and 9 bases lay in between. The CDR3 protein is CASSFQGSTEAFF. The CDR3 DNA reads TGCGCCAGCAGCTTTCAGGGAAGCACTGAAGCTTTCTTT. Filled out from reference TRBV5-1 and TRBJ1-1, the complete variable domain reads KAGVTQTPRYLIKTRGQQVTLSCSPISGHRSVSWYQQTPGQGLQFLFEYFSETQRNKGNFPGRFSGRQFSNSRSEMNVSTLELGDSALYLCASSFQGSTEAFFGQGTRLTVV.

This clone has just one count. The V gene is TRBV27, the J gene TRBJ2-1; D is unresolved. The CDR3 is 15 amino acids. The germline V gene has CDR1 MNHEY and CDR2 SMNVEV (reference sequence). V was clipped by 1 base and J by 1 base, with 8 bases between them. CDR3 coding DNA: TGTGCCAGCAGTTTATTTAGGAGTTCCTACAATGAGCAGTTCTTC. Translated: CASSLFRSSYNEQFF.

The CDR3 region is CASRRLRVSRNTEAFF. In DNA form, the CDR3 reads TGTGCCAGCAGAAGGCTCAGGGTCTCCAGGAACACTGAAGCTTTCTTT. V gene TRBV28 combines with J gene TRBJ1-1; tentatively, D is TRBD1 (5 bases). V gave up 6 bases and J gave up 1 base, with 18 bases separating them. This CDR3 contains 16 residues. Looked up from germline, CDR1 is MDHEN and CDR2 is SYDVKM.

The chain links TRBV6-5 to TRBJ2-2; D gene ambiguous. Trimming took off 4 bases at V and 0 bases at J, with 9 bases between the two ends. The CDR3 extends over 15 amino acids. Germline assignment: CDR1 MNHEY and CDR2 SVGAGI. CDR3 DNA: TGTGCCAGCAGTTTGAGAACCGCGAACACCGGGGAGCTGTTTTTT. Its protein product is CASSLRTANTGELFF.

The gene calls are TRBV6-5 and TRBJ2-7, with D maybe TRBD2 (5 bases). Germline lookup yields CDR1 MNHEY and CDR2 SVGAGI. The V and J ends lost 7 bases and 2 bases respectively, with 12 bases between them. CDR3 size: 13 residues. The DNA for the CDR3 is TGTGCCAGCACCCGGACGACTACCTACGAGCAGTACTTC. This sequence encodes CASTRTTTYEQYF.

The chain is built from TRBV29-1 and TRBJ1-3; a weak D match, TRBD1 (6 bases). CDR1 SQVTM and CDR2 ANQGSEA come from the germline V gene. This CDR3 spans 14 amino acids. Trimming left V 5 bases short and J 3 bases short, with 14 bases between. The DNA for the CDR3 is TGCAGCGTTACGGCGAGGGGGTTTGGAAACACCATATATTTT. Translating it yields CSVTARGFGNTIYF.

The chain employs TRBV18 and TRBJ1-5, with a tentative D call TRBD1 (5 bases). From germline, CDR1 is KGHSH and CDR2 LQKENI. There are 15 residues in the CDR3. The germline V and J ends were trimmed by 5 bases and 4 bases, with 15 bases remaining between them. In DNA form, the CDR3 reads TGTGCCAGCTCAACCACGTCAGGGCCTAATCAGCCCCAGCATTTT. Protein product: CASSTTSGPNQPQHF.

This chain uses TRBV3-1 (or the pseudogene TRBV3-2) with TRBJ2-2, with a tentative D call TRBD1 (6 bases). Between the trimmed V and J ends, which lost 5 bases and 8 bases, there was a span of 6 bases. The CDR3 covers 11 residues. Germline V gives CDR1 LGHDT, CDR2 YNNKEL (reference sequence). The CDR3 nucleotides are TGTGCCAGCAGCGGACAGGGGGAGCTGTTTTTT. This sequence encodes CASSGQGELFF.

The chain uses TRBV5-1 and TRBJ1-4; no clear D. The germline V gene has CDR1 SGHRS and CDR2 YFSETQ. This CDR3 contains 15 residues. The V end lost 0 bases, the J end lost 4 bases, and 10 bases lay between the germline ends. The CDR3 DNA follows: TGCGCCAGCAGCTTGGTCCCTGAGCTTAATGAAAAACTGTTTTTT. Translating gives CASSLVPELNEKLFF.

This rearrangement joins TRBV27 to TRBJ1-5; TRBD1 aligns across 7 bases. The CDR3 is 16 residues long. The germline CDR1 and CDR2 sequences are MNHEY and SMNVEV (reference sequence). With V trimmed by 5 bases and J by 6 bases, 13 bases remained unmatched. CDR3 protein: CASSPTAFRGTQPQHF. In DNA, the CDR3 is TGTGCCAGCAGTCCTACCGCATTCAGGGGGACTCAGCCCCAGCATTTT.

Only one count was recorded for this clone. The CDR3 spells CASSQATGTYSYEQYF. The CDR3 nucleotides are TGTGCCAGCAGCCAAGCCACCGGGACATACTCCTACGAGCAGTACTTC. The J gene is TRBJ2-7, the V gene TRBV14, with D perhaps matching TRBD1 (6 bases). The V end was cut by 1 base, the J end by 0 bases, with 13 bases between. The CDR3 has 16 amino acids. From germline, CDR1 is SGHDN and CDR2 FVKESK.

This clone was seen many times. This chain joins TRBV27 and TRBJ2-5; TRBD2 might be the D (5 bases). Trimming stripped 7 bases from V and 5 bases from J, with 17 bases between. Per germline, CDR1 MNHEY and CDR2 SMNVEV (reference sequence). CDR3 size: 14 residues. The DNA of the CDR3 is TGTGCCAGCACCGATCGGGGTCCCCGGGAGACCCAGTACTTC. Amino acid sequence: CASTDRGPRETQYF.